This T cell receptor (beta chain) was sequenced during a study of cytomegalovirus exposure and HLA in healthy donors. Study observations and caveats: In a later analysis, compared with equally common non-associated chains, HLA-associated beta chains were more expanded.

Germline V gene sequence: CDR1 MNHEY, CDR2 SVGAGI. The CDR3 spans 15 residues. V was trimmed by 4 bases and J by 1 base, leaving 13 bases between them. Points on this clone: Antigen: not known. The same CDR3 arises from other DNA sequences in this sample as well.

PCR employed 60 Vbeta and 13 Jbeta primers. TCRdb keeps only in-frame clones here, not all; method: immunoSEQ multiplex PCR. This repertoire includes roughly 120,000 clones. The chain links TRBV6-5 to TRBJ1-1; weak D call: TRBD1 (6 bases). The source is a man aged 25 to 40 in good health and CMV-seronegative. Sequencing input: PBMCs. The CDR3 region has the DNA TGTGCCAGCAGTTCAACAGGGAATCCGAACACTGAAGCTTTCTTT. Residues: CASSSTGNPNTEAFF.